Presented here are 18 T cell receptor beta chains from one specimen sequenced in a study of shared clonotypes between healthy human individuals. The method was immunoSEQ multiplex PCR; TCRdb's version includes in-frame clones alone and lacks a portion of them. The repertoire includes around 2,000,000 clones, over 85% of them detected once, and roughly 1% sits in the top ten. Naive-designated CD8 cells lacked CD45RO, were positively enriched for CCR7, and omitted terminally differentiated effector memory CD45RA+ cells. Sequencing input: naive CD8+ T cells sorted from blood. The receptor set was obtained from a man younger than 35 in good health.

The chain recombines TRBV30 with TRBJ2-1; the D is unclear. Germline CDR1 GTSNPN, CDR2 SVGIG (reference sequence). Trimming pared 1 base from V and 8 bases from J, leaving 15 bases between. The CDR3 covers 14 residues. This chain's CDR3 is CAWSEKGHWDEQFF. CDR3 DNA sequence: TGTGCCTGGAGTGAAAAGGGCCATTGGGATGAGCAGTTCTTC.

The chain combines TRBV11-3 with TRBJ2-4; TRBD1 matches at 8 bases. After removal of 5 bases from V and 7 bases from J, the junction contained 10 bases not matched to a gene. Germline V gene lookup returns CDR1 SGHNT and CDR2 YENEEA. There are 15 residues in the CDR3. CDR3 in amino acids: CASSQKPRDRNIQYF. The CDR3 coding sequence is TGTGCCAGCAGCCAAAAGCCTCGGGACAGGAACATTCAGTACTTC.

The rearrangement joins TRBV25-1 to TRBJ1-1; no definite D call. V was trimmed by 1 base and J by 1 base, leaving 4 bases between them. The CDR3 is 13 amino acids. Germline CDR1 and CDR2: MGHDK and SYGVNS. The DNA for the CDR3 is TGTGCCAGCAGTGAATTGGGGAACACTGAAGCTTTCTTT. Translation: CASSELGNTEAFF.

The chain links TRBV10-2 to TRBJ1-2, with D possibly TRBD1 on 6 matching bases. The CDR3 extends over 15 amino acids. V lost 4 bases to trimming and J lost 2 bases, with 14 bases between them. Germline values: CDR1 WSHSY, CDR2 SAAADI. The CDR3 DNA is TGCGCCAGCAGTGGGGTTTTGGGGGGCAACTATGGCTACACCTTC. The encoded protein is CASSGVLGGNYGYTF.

The chain links TRBV28 to TRBJ1-5; 9 nucleotides agree with TRBD1. V shed 2 bases and J 2 bases; nucleotides not matched to a gene: 7. The CDR3 has 17 residues. The V gene's germline CDR1 is MDHEN and CDR2 SYDVKM. DNA of the CDR3: TGTGCCAGCAGTTTAAGGGACAGGGTTTATGGCAATCAGCCCCAGCATTTT. It yields the protein CASSLRDRVYGNQPQHF.

The rearrangement uses TRBV9 and TRBJ1-2; weak D call: TRBD1 (6 bases). From germline, CDR1 is SGDLS and CDR2 YYNGEE. The CDR3 spans 14 residues. V was trimmed by 3 bases and J by 5 bases, leaving 14 bases between them. The CDR3 coding sequence is TGTGCCAGCAGCGATTCGACAGGATTTTATGGCTACACCTTC. As protein: CASSDSTGFYGYTF.

The chain employs TRBV29-1 and TRBJ2-5; possible D gene TRBD1, 5 bases. Germline V lookup: CDR1 SQVTM, CDR2 ANQGSEA. The CDR3 contains 13 residues. Between the trimmed V and J ends, which lost 3 bases and 5 bases, there was a span of 13 bases. For the CDR3, the DNA is TGCAGCGTTGACGGACAAGCCCGGGAGACCCAGTACTTC. Protein product: CSVDGQARETQYF.

This chain links TRBV30 with TRBJ1-5; 8 bases agree with TRBD1. CDR1 is GTSNPN, CDR2 SVGIG, per germline (reference sequence). V lost 5 bases and J lost 6; bases outside the gene matches: 9. The CDR3 has 14 amino acids. CDR3 protein: CAWSRQGIGQPQHF. Written as DNA, the CDR3 is TGTGCCTGGTCTAGACAGGGGATAGGTCAGCCCCAGCATTTT.

This chain joins TRBV6-6 and TRBJ1-4; no firm D call. CDR3 size: 14 residues. Trimming took off 5 bases at V and 6 bases at J, with 13 bases between the two ends. Germline values: CDR1 MNHNY, CDR2 SVGAGI (reference sequence). CDR3 residues: CASSLLYQDEKLFF. CDR3 in DNA: TGTGCCAGCAGTCTACTTTACCAAGATGAAAAACTGTTTTTT.

This chain links TRBV30 with TRBJ2-7; 7 bases fit TRBD1. CDR1 is GTSNPN, CDR2 SVGIG, per germline (reference sequence). The ends lost 0 bases at V and 4 bases at J; junction bases unmatched: 3. This CDR3 spans 13 amino acids. This chain's CDR3 is CAWSVPGGYEQYF. The CDR3, as DNA: TGTGCCTGGAGTGTACCAGGGGGTTACGAGCAGTACTTC.

This chain links TRBV27 with TRBJ2-7; 7 nucleotides agree with TRBD1. This CDR3 is 16 amino acids long. The V gene's germline CDR1 is MNHEY and CDR2 SMNVEV (reference sequence). J was trimmed by 3 bases and V by 4 bases; bases with no gene match: 12. The CDR3 protein is CASSSSSGQVHYEQYF. DNA for the CDR3: TGTGCCAGCAGTTCTTCCTCTGGACAGGTGCACTACGAGCAGTACTTC.

The rearrangement uses TRBV4-1 and TRBJ1-1; D not resolved. V lost 2 bases to trimming and J lost 8 bases, with 15 bases between them. There are 14 residues in the CDR3. In germline, CDR1 is MGHRA, CDR2 YSYEKL. Here the CDR3 reads CASSQRTEREEAFF. For the CDR3, the DNA is TGCGCCAGCAGCCAACGGACCGAGAGAGAGGAAGCTTTCTTT.

This clone was counted a single time. The chain combines TRBV7-8 with TRBJ1-1; D possibly corresponds to TRBD1 (5 bases). The CDR3 loop spans 13 amino acids. Germline V gene sequence: CDR1 SGHVS, CDR2 FQNEAQ. V shed 6 bases and J shed 4 bases, with 12 bases lying between them. The CDR3 region is CASRKGVSTEAFF. The CDR3 DNA reads as TGTGCCAGCAGGAAAGGGGTTAGCACTGAAGCTTTCTTT.

This chain uses TRBV6-1 with TRBJ1-1; a weak D match, TRBD1 (6 bases). The CDR3 is 15 amino acids. Germline loops: CDR1 MNHNS, CDR2 SASEGT. The germline V and J ends were trimmed by 6 bases and 5 bases, with 19 bases remaining between them. DNA of the CDR3: TGTGCCAGCAGGGCCTACAGGGTTTTAGATACTGAAGCTTTCTTT. Translating gives CASRAYRVLDTEAFF.

The J gene is TRBJ2-5, the V gene TRBV6-5; D gene ambiguous. V gave up 8 bases and J gave up 6 bases, with 19 bases separating them. The CDR3 totals 14 residues. CDR1 is MNHEY and CDR2 is SVGAGI in the germline V gene. The CDR3 DNA follows: TGTGCCAGCGGCGATATAGGGCGTCTGCAGACCCAGTACTTC. It encodes CASGDIGRLQTQYF.

The chain carries TRBV9 and TRBJ2-2; the match to TRBD1 covers 7 bases. The V and J ends lost 3 bases and 2 bases, in that order; junction bases with no gene match: 7. Germline-derived CDR1 and CDR2 are SGDLS and YYNGEE. The CDR3 is made up of 16 amino acids. CDR3 sequence (DNA): TGTGCCAGCAGCGACCCGGGACAGATAAACACCGGGGAGCTGTTTTTT. Residues: CASSDPGQINTGELFF.

The chain combines TRBV6-5 with TRBJ2-2; D gene unclear. CDR1 MNHEY and CDR2 SVGAGI come from the germline V gene. Trimming stripped 1 base from V and 6 bases from J, with 6 bases between. The CDR3 spans 13 residues. CDR3 amino acids: CASSYWAPGELFF. The CDR3 DNA follows: TGTGCCAGCAGTTACTGGGCTCCCGGGGAGCTGTTTTTT.

The chain employs TRBV7-6 and TRBJ2-7; tentative D call: TRBD2 (5 bases). This CDR3 region has 12 residues. Germline CDR1 is SGHVS and CDR2 is FNYEAQ. Trimming left V 6 bases short and J 0 bases short, with 6 bases between. The chain's CDR3 is CASSGSSYEQYF. Written as DNA, the CDR3 is TGTGCCAGCAGTGGGAGCTCCTACGAGCAGTACTTC.